The following is a T cell receptor beta chain sequence with its context. Its antigen is unknown. TCRdb analysed the 5' RACE reads with MiXCR anew, one entry per CDR3 protein. The repertoire includes roughly 150,000 distinct CDR3 sequences, 6% to 7.5% of them detected once, and roughly 2.5% sits in the top ten. This CDR3 region has 15 residues. CDR1 is SGHTA and CDR2 is FQGNSA in the germline V gene. Trimming cost V 4 bases and J 9 bases; bases outside gene matches: 9. This sample is drawn from a study of T cells after yellow fever vaccination. Whole-study findings and limits: In post-booster samples, most primary-vaccination clones reappeared (around 95% CD4, roughly 90% CD8).

Here the sequenced sample was CD4+ T cells sorted from PBMCs, taken less than 6 days after the first yellow fever vaccination. The rearrangement joins TRBV7-2 to TRBJ1-5, with 10 bases fitting TRBD1. The source of this sequence is a man aged 18-30 years who received the YFV17D yellow fever vaccine. The CDR3 DNA reads as TGTGCCAGCAGCTCCGAGACAGGGGGCCAAGGGCCCCAGCATTTT. Translation: CASSSETGGQGPQHF.